The clone carrying this T cell receptor beta chain has just a few counts. Its antigen remains unidentified. The sample originates from a study of brain T cells in children with intractable seizures. Study-level points and caveats: Pre- and post-surgery blood differed in depth, so pre-surgery absences may be undersampling. HCMV serostatus was not known, and viral specificity came from CDR3 similarity only. Top 50 brain clonotypes included both public and private clones.

Sequencing was limited to surgery cases with top T cell transcript signatures in brain tissue. Pre-surgery treatment included at least one anti-epileptic drug. The V gene's germline CDR1 is SGHVS and CDR2 FNYEAQ. This CDR3 contains 14 residues. V gave up 1 base and J gave up 4 bases, with 10 bases separating them. Sequencing used immunoSEQ multiplex PCR; TCRdb keeps in-frame clones, though not all of them. This table has about 8,000 clones, over 65% appearing once. The receptor's source is a boy younger than two with tuberous sclerosis and intractable seizures. J is TRBJ1-2 and V is TRBV7-6, with D uncertain. This material consisted of resected brain tissue, taken at surgery. Here the CDR3 reads CASSLGDPGYGYTF. The CDR3 nucleotides read TGTGCCAGCAGCTTAGGTGATCCAGGCTATGGCTACACCTTC.